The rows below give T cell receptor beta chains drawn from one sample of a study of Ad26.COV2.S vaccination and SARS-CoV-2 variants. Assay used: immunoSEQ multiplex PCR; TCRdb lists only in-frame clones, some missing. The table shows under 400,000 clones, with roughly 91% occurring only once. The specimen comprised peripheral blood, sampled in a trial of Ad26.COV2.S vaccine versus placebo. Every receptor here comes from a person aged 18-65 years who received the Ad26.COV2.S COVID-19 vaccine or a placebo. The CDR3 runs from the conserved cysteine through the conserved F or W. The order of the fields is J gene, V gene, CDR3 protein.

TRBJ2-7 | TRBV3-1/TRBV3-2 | CASSRQGFAYEQYF
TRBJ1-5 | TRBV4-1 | CASSQDPWGAGDQPQHF
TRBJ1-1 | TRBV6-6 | CASSSPILLGNTEAFF
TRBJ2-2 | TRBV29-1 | CSAGQTNTGELFF
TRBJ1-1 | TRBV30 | CAWSVTVGDTEAFF
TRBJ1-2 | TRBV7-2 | CASSLAGQSYGYTF
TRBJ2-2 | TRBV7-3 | CASSFLPSESTGELFF
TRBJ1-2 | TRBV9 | CASSSNYYGYTF
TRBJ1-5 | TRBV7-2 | CASSHDYSNQPQHF
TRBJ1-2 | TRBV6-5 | CASSYSGQGSGYTF
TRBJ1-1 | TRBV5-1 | CASSSDTGYSEAFF
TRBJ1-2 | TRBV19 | CASSNNYGYTF
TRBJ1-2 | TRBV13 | CASSYLGLIDYGYTF
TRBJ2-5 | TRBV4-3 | CASSQGISGVQETQYF
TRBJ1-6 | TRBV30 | CAWSSGQGGSPLHF
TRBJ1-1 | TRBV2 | CASRAGPREAFF
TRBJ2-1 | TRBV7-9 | CASSSPGQGRPEQFF
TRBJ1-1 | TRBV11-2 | CASSLPTPRRGEAFF
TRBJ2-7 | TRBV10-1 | CASSRQVSYEQYF
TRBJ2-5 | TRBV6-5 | CASSLAGRRETQYF
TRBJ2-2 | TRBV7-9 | CASSRDRGHTGELFF
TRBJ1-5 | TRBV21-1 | CASHRGSYSNQPQHF
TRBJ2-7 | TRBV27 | CASSFLTSGDEQYF
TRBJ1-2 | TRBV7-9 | CASSADTFHTF
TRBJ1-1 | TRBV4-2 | CASSLPVRPTEAFF
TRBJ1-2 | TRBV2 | CASSEQQGDWGGYTF
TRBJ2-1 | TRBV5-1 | CASSLDGTSRHNEQFF
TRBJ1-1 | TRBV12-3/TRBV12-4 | CASSRDTEAFF
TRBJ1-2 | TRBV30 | CAWNEGGGYTF
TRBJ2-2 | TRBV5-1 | CASSHGTANTGELFF
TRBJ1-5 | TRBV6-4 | CASSDHRLAQHF
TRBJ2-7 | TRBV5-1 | CASSFRPGPHEQYF
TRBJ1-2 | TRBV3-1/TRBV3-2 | CASSQSPEQGTGGYTF
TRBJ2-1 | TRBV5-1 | CASSLLQRGENNEQFF
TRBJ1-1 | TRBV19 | CASSISMNTEAFF
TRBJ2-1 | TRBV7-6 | CASSLAGTSGGDFNEQFF
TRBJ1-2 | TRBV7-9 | CASRPDGGGYTF
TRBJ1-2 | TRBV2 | CASSFQGAGYGYTF
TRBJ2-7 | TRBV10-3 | CAISESRTSGERYEQYF
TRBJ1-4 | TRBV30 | CAWSSTNEGRVEGEKLFF
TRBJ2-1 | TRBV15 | CATSRTSGGANEQFF
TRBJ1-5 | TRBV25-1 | CASRRGGSNQPQHF
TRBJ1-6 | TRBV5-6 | CASSLEGQGVSYNSPLHF
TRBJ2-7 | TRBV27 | CASSLSGRYEQYF
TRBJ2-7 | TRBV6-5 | CASIRLAGDSYEQYF
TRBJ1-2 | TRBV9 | CASSVVPLSQGRNGYTF
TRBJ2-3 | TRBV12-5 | CASGLGEAADTQYF
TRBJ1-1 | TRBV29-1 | CSVDGDTEAFF
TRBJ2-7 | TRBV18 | CASSYGGETYEQYF
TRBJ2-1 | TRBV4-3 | CASSQDLPGAGGIYNEQFF
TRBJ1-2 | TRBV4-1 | CASSQLPGQGFNYGYTF
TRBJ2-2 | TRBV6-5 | CASSSPNTGELFF
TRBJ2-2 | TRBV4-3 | CASSTEANTGELFF
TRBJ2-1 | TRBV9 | CASSPRTSGGGDEQFF